This entry lists 10 T cell receptor beta chains sequenced from one sample in a study of vaccination and CD4 T cells after COVID-19. Cultured CD4+ T cell DNA was sequenced using the Oncomine TCR Beta short-read assay. MiXCR was run by TCRdb on the PCR reads, yielding one entry per CDR3 protein. Altogether some 20,000 distinct CDR3 sequences are present, approximately 45% being singletons, with the ten largest covering over 2.5%. No antigen has been identified for these receptors. Treatment noted: approximately 9-day PBMC culture with coronavirus spike peptide pools or control peptides (ViraFEST assay). Here the sequenced sample was CD4+ T cells from blood, cultured in vitro, taken after SARS-CoV-2 vaccination. These receptors were taken from a human donor who had recovered from COVID-19.

This clonotype was seen a few times. The chain has TRBV20-1 and TRBJ2-5; no definite D call. The germline V gene has CDR1 DFQATT and CDR2 SNEGSKA (reference sequence). The CDR3 covers 15 residues. Between the trimmed V and J ends, which lost 1 base and 1 base, there was a span of 13 bases. The CDR3, as DNA: TGCAGTGCTAGAGGAGAATGGGCGGCCCAAGAGACCCAGTACTTC. This sequence encodes CSARGEWAAQETQYF.

The CDR3 DNA sequence: TGTGCCAGTAGTATAGGGGCTAGTGGCAATCAGCCCCAGCATTTT. It yields the protein CASSIGASGNQPQHF. The genes are TRBV19 and TRBJ1-5; D gene ambiguous. CDR1 LNHDA and CDR2 SQIVND come from the germline V gene (reference sequence). The V gene lost 1 base and the J gene lost 2 bases, with 9 bases spanning the gap. CDR3 length: 15 amino acids.

The CDR3 region is CASSRGTTNGGELFF. In DNA, the CDR3 is TGTGCCAGCAGTCGAGGGACTACTAATGGCGGGGAGCTGTTTTTT. V gene TRBV12-3 or TRBV12-4 combines with J gene TRBJ2-2; 7 bases map to TRBD2. The CDR3 totals 15 residues. V gave up 5 bases and J gave up 7 bases; unmatched junction bases: 10.

This clonotype was found a few times. The CDR3 bases are TGTGCCAGTTCCCGGGACAGGGGTGAAGGTCAGCCCCAGCATTTT. It is translated as CASSRDRGEGQPQHF. The chain has TRBV19 and TRBJ1-5; TRBD1 agrees at 10 bases. Looked up from germline, CDR1 is LNHDA and CDR2 is SQIVND (reference sequence). This CDR3 comprises 15 residues. Losses at the gene ends were 8 bases for V and 6 bases for J; bases not matched to a gene: 10.

The chain carries TRBV11-3 and TRBJ1-6; no definite D call. This CDR3 has 14 residues. Germline assignment: CDR1 SGHNT and CDR2 YENEEA. Trimming shortened V by 2 bases and J by 5 bases, and 7 bases separated the two germline ends. The CDR3 loop is CASSLYVNNSPLHF. The CDR3 DNA is TGTGCCAGCAGCTTATATGTGAATAATTCACCCCTCCACTTT.

The chain recombines TRBV4-3 with TRBJ2-2, with TRBD1 matching 7 bases. The CDR3 runs to 14 residues. J lost 5 bases, V lost 6 bases, and 6 bases had no gene match. CDR1 is LGHNA and CDR2 is YSLEER in the germline V gene. The CDR3 loop reads CASSGDSYTGELFF. The CDR3 nucleotides read TGCGCCAGCAGTGGGGACAGTTATACCGGGGAGCTGTTTTTT.

In its sample, this clonotype was seen a few times. This rearrangement joins TRBV24-1 to TRBJ1-1, with 9 bases aligning to TRBD1. V lost 2 bases to trimming and J lost 7 bases; unmatched junction nucleotides: 1. From germline, CDR1 is KGHDR and CDR2 SFDVKD. The CDR3 sequence is 13 residues long. The CDR3 DNA reads TGTGCCACCAGTGATTGGGACAGGGATGAAGCTTTCTTT. This encodes CATSDWDRDEAFF.

The sample holds a few counts of this clonotype. This chain uses TRBV20-1 with TRBJ2-5; 9 nucleotides agree with TRBD2. The germline V gene has CDR1 DFQATT and CDR2 SNEGSKA (reference sequence). V shed 5 bases, J shed 2 bases, and the junction held 9 bases outside the gene matches. The CDR3 has 15 amino acids. The chain's CDR3 is CSAGPGLARQETQYF. The DNA for the CDR3 is TGCAGTGCTGGCCCCGGACTAGCGCGACAAGAGACCCAGTACTTC.

V gene TRBV6-1 combines with J gene TRBJ2-5; the D gene is possibly TRBD1 (6 bases). The V end was cut by 11 bases, the J end by 4 bases, with 26 bases between. The CDR3 totals 16 residues. CDR1 is MNHNS, CDR2 SASEGT, per germline. The CDR3 sequence is CACRSRGMSVGETQYF. CDR3 DNA sequence: TGTGCCTGCCGCTCGAGGGGGATGTCGGTTGGAGAGACCCAGTACTTC.

The V and J genes are TRBV20-1 and TRBJ2-1, with 11 bases lining up with TRBD2. V shed 3 bases, J shed 5 bases, and the junction held 3 bases outside the gene matches. Germline values: CDR1 DFQATT, CDR2 SNEGSKA (reference sequence). The CDR3 is made up of 14 amino acids. In nucleotides, the CDR3 is TGCAGTGCTAGGCTAGCGGGAGGAAACAATGAGCAGTTCTTC. This encodes CSARLAGGNNEQFF.